These 19 T cell receptor beta chains share one sample of origin, sequenced in a study of cytomegalovirus exposure and HLA in healthy donors. The table came from immunoSEQ multiplex PCR; TCRdb's copy has only in-frame clones and leaves some out. There are some 90,000 clones in the sample; about 96% occur only once, and 0.6% to 0.95% lies in the top ten. Sequenced sample: PBMCs. Receptor source: a man younger than 35 in good health and CMV-seronegative.

The J gene is TRBJ1-2, the V gene TRBV18; 10 bases fit TRBD1. The CDR3 contains 15 residues. Germline V CDR1 and CDR2: KGHSH, LQKENI. V shed 2 bases and J 7 bases; nucleotides not matched to a gene: 7. CDR3 bases: TGTGCCAGCTCACCATATAGACAGGGGGCTTCTGGCTACACCTTC. This codes for CASSPYRQGASGYTF.

The chain uses TRBV7-2 and TRBJ2-7; 7 positions match TRBD2. CDR3 length equals 15 residues. V gave up 5 bases and J gave up 0 bases; unmatched junction bases: 7. Germline CDR1 reads SGHTA; CDR2 reads FQGNSA. The CDR3 loop reads CASSVIRDYSYEQYV. Written as DNA, the CDR3 is TGTGCCAGCAGCGTAATCCGGGACTACTCCTACGAGCAGTACGTC.

The CDR3 sequence is CASSLMTKGGHTGELFF. The CDR3 region has the DNA TGTGCCAGCAGTTTAATGACTAAGGGTGGGCACACCGGGGAGCTGTTTTTT. J is TRBJ2-2 and V is TRBV28; a possible D gene is TRBD2 (5 bases). This CDR3 region has 17 residues. The V and J ends lost 2 bases and 3 bases respectively, with 16 bases between them. Germline lookup yields CDR1 MDHEN and CDR2 SYDVKM.

The chain carries TRBV7-3 and TRBJ2-3; D remains unclear. Germline V gene data show CDR1 as SGHTA and CDR2 as FQGTGA. This CDR3 is built from 15 residues. V dropped 2 bases and J dropped 2 bases, with 11 bases sitting between them. The CDR3 protein is CASSLFPGPTDTQYF. CDR3 coding DNA: TGTGCCAGCAGCTTATTTCCAGGCCCCACAGATACGCAGTATTTT.

The chain carries TRBV6-5 and TRBJ1-4; possible D gene TRBD1, 5 bases. V was cut by 8 bases and J by 8 bases, with 18 bases left in between. This CDR3 has 14 residues. The germline gives CDR1 MNHEY, CDR2 SVGAGI. The CDR3 reads CASARGTIGEKLFF. The DNA for the CDR3 is TGTGCCAGCGCCCGGGGGACGATTGGGGAAAAACTGTTTTTT.

V usage is TRBV5-1 and J usage is TRBJ1-2, with unresolved D. V dropped 0 bases and J dropped 2 bases, with 8 bases sitting between them. The CDR3 is 14 residues long. Germline V lookup: CDR1 SGHRS, CDR2 YFSETQ. CDR3 amino acids: CASSLEAGNYGYTF. The CDR3, as DNA: TGCGCCAGCAGCTTGGAAGCGGGAAACTATGGCTACACCTTC.

V is TRBV11-2 and J is TRBJ2-7; 9 positions agree with TRBD2. Trimming removed 8 bases from V and 5 bases from J; junction bases left unmatched: 13. The CDR3 totals 15 residues. Looked up from germline, CDR1 is SGHAT and CDR2 is FQNNGV. The CDR3 sequence: CASQAPAGGPHEQYF. The CDR3 region has the DNA TGTGCCAGCCAAGCGCCCGCGGGAGGGCCCCACGAGCAGTACTTC. The full variable domain, in which reference TRBV11-2 and TRBJ2-7 provide the parts outside the CDR3, is EAGVAQSPRYKIIEKRQSVAFWCNPISGHATLYWYQQILGQGPKLLIQFQNNGVVDDSQLPKDRFSAERLKGVDSTLKIQPAKLEDSAVYLCASQAPAGGPHEQYFGPGTRLTVT.

The chain combines TRBV10-3 with TRBJ2-3; D might be TRBD2 (6 bases). CDR1 is ENHRY and CDR2 is SYGVKD in the germline V gene. This CDR3 has 16 residues. Trimming shortened V by 6 bases and J by 2 bases, and 18 bases separated the two germline ends. CDR3 in amino acids: CAISGDFGLHTDTQYF. The CDR3 bases are TGTGCCATCAGCGGAGACTTTGGACTACACACAGATACGCAGTATTTT.

The chain recombines TRBV28 with TRBJ2-3; 13 bases line up with TRBD2. The CDR3 length is 15 residues. Germline-derived CDR1 and CDR2 are MDHEN and SYDVKM. V shed 7 bases, J shed 4 bases, and the junction held 5 bases outside the gene matches. As DNA, the CDR3 is TGTGCCAGCACACTAGCGGGAGGGCCCCCAGATACGCAGTATTTT. This sequence encodes CASTLAGGPPDTQYF.

Notes on this clone: The junction shows a germline mismatch at one end, possibly a read error. The chain is built from TRBV7-7 and TRBJ2-7; 11 bases agree with TRBD1. The CDR3 covers 13 residues. Germline assignment: CDR1 SSHAT and CDR2 FNYEAQ (reference sequence). CDR3 DNA sequence: TGTGCTAGCAGCTTGGGGACAGGGGGCGAGCAGTACTTC. Amino acids: CASSLGTGGEQYF.

The chain links TRBV6-1 to TRBJ2-3; unclear D gene. This CDR3 is 13 amino acids long. V gave up 8 bases and J gave up 0 bases, with 9 bases separating them. Per germline, CDR1 MNHNS and CDR2 SASEGT. CDR3 DNA sequence: TGTGCCAGCGCGGATCTTAGCACAGATACGCAGTATTTT. It specifies CASADLSTDTQYF.

The V and J genes are TRBV5-4 and TRBJ2-7; maybe TRBD1 (5 bases). CDR3 length: 11 residues. Trimming cost V 5 bases and J 3 bases, with 6 bases left between them. Germline CDR1 SGHNT, CDR2 YYREEE (reference sequence). The CDR3 nucleotides read TGTGCCAGCAGTGACAGCTACGAGCAGTACGTC. This gives the protein CASSDSYEQYV.

CDR3 sequence reads: CASSQDGEGLQSWANVLTF. The DNA for the CDR3 is TGCGCCAGCAGCCAAGATGGGGAGGGTTTACAGTCTTGGGCCAACGTCCTGACTTTC. The rearrangement joins TRBV4-3 to TRBJ2-6, with TRBD2 matching 7 bases. This CDR3 contains 19 residues. CDR1 LGHNA and CDR2 YSLEER come from the germline V gene. V lost 0 bases and J lost 5; bases outside the gene matches: 13.

This chain links TRBV20-1 with TRBJ2-1; 13 nucleotides align to TRBD2. CDR1 is DFQATT and CDR2 is SNEGSKA in the germline V gene (reference sequence). The J segment lost 15 bases and the V segment lost 3 bases, leaving 2 bases of the junction unmatched. CDR3 length equals 11 residues. CDR3 loop: CSARGTSGTFF. Here the CDR3 DNA reads TGCAGTGCTAGGGGGACTAGCGGGACGTTCTTC.

The V gene is TRBV18, the J gene TRBJ2-5, with D possibly TRBD2 on 6 matching bases. Germline CDR1 KGHSH, CDR2 LQKENI. This CDR3 contains 14 residues. The V end was cut by 6 bases, the J end by 5 bases, with 16 bases between. CDR3 nucleotide sequence: TGTGCCAGCTCTCAGGGACTCGACGACGAGACCCAGTACTTC. This translates into CASSQGLDDETQYF.

The chain is built from TRBV2 and TRBJ1-5, with D tentatively TRBD1 (6 bases). Trimming shortened V by 6 bases and J by 9 bases, and 15 bases separated the two germline ends. Germline CDR1 and CDR2: SNHLY and FYNNEI. CDR3 length equals 13 residues. DNA for the CDR3: TGTGCCAGCAGGGAGGGGGGGGCTCGGCCCCAGCATTTT. Its protein is CASREGGARPQHF.

This clone was seen a single time. The rearrangement uses TRBV27 and TRBJ1-1, with a weak D call TRBD1 (5 bases). The CDR3 is made up of 11 amino acids. The germline CDR1 and CDR2 sequences are MNHEY and SMNVEV (reference sequence). Trimming removed 6 bases from V and 6 bases from J, with 8 bases in between. CDR3: CASRRGAEAFF. CDR3 nucleotides: TGTGCCAGCAGAAGGGGTGCTGAAGCTTTCTTT.

CDR3 amino acids: CASSPGQITDTQYF. CDR3 coding DNA: TGTGCCAGCAGCCCGGGACAGATCACAGATACGCAGTATTTT. This chain joins TRBV9 and TRBJ2-3; TRBD1 agrees at 7 bases. The CDR3 is made up of 14 amino acids. The trim removed 4 bases at V and 2 bases at J, leaving 4 bases unmatched. The germline V gene encodes CDR1 SGDLS and CDR2 YYNGEE.

The chain joins TRBV6-1 to TRBJ2-7; 8 positions match TRBD1. J gave up 6 bases and V 9 bases, and 10 bases lay outside the gene matches. CDR3 size: 13 residues. Germline lookup yields CDR1 MNHNS and CDR2 SASEGT. The CDR3 protein is CASIRDRTLEQYF. CDR3 coding DNA: TGTGCCAGTATCCGGGACAGGACTCTCGAGCAGTACTTC.